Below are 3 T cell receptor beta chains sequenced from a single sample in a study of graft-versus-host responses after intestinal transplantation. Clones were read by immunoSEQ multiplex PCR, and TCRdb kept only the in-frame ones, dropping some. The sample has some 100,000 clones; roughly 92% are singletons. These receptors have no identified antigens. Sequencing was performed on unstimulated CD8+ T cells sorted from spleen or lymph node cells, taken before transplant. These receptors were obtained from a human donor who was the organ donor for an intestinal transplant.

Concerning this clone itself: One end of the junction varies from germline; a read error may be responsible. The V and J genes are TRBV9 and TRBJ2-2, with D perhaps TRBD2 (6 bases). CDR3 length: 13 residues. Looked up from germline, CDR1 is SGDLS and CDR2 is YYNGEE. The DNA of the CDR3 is TGTGCCAGCAGCGTGAATAAGGCCGGGGGGCTGTTTTTT. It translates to CASSVNKAGGLFF.

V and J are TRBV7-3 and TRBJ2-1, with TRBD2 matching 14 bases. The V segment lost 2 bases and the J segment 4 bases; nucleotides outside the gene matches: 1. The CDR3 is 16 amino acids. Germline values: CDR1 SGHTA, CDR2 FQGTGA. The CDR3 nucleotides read TGTGCCAGCAGCTTAGGACTAGCGGGGGGTTACAATGAGCAGTTCTTC. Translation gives CASSLGLAGGYNEQFF.

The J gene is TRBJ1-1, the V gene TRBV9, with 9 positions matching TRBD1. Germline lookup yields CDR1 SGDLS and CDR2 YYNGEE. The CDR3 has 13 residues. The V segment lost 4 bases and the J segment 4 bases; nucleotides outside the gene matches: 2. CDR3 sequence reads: CASSPGQGTEAFF. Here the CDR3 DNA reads TGTGCCAGCAGCCCGGGACAGGGCACTGAAGCTTTCTTT. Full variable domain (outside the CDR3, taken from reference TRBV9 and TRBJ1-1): DSGVTQTPKHLITATGQRVTLRCSPRSGDLSVYWYQQSLDQGLQFLIQYYNGEERAKGNILERFSAQQFPDLHSELNLSSLELGDSALYFCASSPGQGTEAFFGQGTRLTVV.